Here is one T cell receptor (beta chain) with its context. What it recognizes is unknown. Built from TCR beta cDNA, the libraries had unique molecular identifiers in them. TCRdb recomputed calls from the PCR reads with MiXCR, one row per CDR3 protein. The sample carries fewer than 700,000 distinct CDR3 sequences, roughly 45% recorded once. Unmatched junction bases numbered 11, after V lost 8 bases and J lost 8 bases. Germline CDR1 and CDR2: MNHEY and SVGAGI. The CDR3 consists of 14 residues. This entry belongs to a study of post-analysis software for immune sequencing data. Study results and limitations: The normalized Chao1 diversity of multiple sclerosis patients was significantly lower than that of controls. A handful of TRBV segments were significantly more frequent in patients than in controls. TRBV5-6, TRBV5-1 and TRBV20-1 were among these segments.

The chain couples TRBV6-5 to TRBJ2-1, with 8 nucleotides matching TRBD2. This sequence originates from a girl aged 10-17 years with multiple sclerosis. Source material: blood. Written as DNA, the CDR3 is TGTGCCAGCTCGGGCGGGGGGCACTTACATGAGCAGTTCTTC. This translates into CASSGGGHLHEQFF.